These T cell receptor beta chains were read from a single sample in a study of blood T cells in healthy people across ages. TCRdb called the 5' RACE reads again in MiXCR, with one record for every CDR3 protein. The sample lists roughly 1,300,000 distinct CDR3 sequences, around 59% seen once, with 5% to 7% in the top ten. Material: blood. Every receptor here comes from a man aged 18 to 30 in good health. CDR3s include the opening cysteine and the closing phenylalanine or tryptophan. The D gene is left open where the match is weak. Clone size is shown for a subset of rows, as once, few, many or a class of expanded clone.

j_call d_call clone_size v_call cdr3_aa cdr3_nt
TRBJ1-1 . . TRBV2 CASSEFQRPRRKAFF TGTGCCAGCAGTGAATTTCAGAGACCTCGAAGGAAAGCTTTCTTT
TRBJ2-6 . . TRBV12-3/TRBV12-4 CASSPLEGSGANVLTF TGTGCCAGCAGTCCCCTGGAGGGCTCTGGGGCCAACGTCCTGACTTTC
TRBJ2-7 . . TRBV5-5 CASSLEAGQAWSYEQYF TGTGCCAGCAGCTTGGAAGCCGGGCAAGCTTGGTCCTACGAGCAGTACTTC
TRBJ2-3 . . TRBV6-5 CASSSSKGVAHRTDTQYF TGTGCCAGCAGTTCAAGCAAAGGGGTAGCGCACCGCACAGATACGCAGTATTTT
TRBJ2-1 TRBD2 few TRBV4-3 CASSQDSGGAVYEQFF TGCGCCAGCAGCCAGGATAGCGGGGGGGCCGTTTATGAGCAGTTCTTC
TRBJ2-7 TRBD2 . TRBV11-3 CASRMRESSYEQYF TGTGCCAGCAGGATGCGGGAGAGCTCCTACGAGCAGTACTTC
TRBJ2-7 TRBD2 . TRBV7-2 CASSVGGLGEQYF TGTGCCAGCAGCGTAGGGGGACTAGGCGAGCAGTACTTC
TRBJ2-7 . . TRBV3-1 CASSQSLVSLYEQYF TGTGCCAGCAGCCAAAGTCTAGTTTCTCTCTACGAGCAGTACTTC
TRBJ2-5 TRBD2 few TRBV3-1 CASSQDSSSGPPYF TGTGCCAGCAGCCAAGATTCTTCTAGCGGCCCCCCGTACTTC
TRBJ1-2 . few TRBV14 CASSSWIRSSANYGYTF TGTGCCAGCAGCTCCTGGATCCGGTCCTCCGCTAACTATGGCTACACCTTC
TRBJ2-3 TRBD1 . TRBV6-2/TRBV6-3 CASSPGTGEYRTDTQYF TGTGCCAGCAGTCCCGGGACAGGGGAGTATCGCACAGATACGCAGTATTTT
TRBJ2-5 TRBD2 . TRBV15 CATSRLAGAETQYF TGTGCCACCAGCAGACTAGCGGGAGCTGAGACCCAGTACTTC
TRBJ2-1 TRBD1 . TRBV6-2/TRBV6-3 CASSQGTGSYNEKFF TGTGCCAGCAGCCAGGGGACAGGGTCCTACAATGAGAAGTTCTTC
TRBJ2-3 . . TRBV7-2 CASSHGTLGRDTQYF TGTGCCAGCAGCCATGGGACTTTAGGAAGAGATACGCAGTATTTT
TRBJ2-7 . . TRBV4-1 CASSRGTQTYEQYF TGCGCCAGCAGCCGGGGTACGCAGACCTACGAGCAGTACTTC
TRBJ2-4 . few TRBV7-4 CASSLVGVPLAKNIQYF TGTGCCAGCAGCTTAGTCGGGGTCCCCTTAGCCAAAAACATTCAGTACTTC
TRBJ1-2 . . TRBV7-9 CASSLSPNGYTF TGTGCCAGCAGCTTAAGTCCGAATGGCTACACCTTC
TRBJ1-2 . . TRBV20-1 CSAFTGYGYTF TGCAGTGCCTTCACGGGTTATGGCTACACCTTC
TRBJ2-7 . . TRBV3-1 CASSQVRQTYEQYF TGTGCCAGCAGCCAAGTTCGGCAGACCTACGAGCAGTACTTC
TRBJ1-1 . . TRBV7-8 CASSIADRTTGEAFF TGTGCCAGCAGCATTGCGGACAGAACGACCGGGGAAGCTTTCTTT
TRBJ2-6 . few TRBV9 CASSARNGANVLTF TGTGCCAGCAGCGCCCGTAATGGGGCCAACGTCCTGACTTTC
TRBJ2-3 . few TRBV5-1 CASSLVTGTKDTQYF TGCGCCAGCAGCTTGGTAACAGGGACGAAGGATACGCAGTATTTT
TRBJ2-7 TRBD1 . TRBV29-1 CSVGRQGDEQYF TGCAGCGTTGGTCGTCAGGGGGACGAGCAGTACTTC
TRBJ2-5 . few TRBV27 CASSLLAGEKETQYF TGTGCCAGCAGTTTATTAGCAGGGGAAAAAGAGACCCAGTACTTC
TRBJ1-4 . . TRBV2 CARNGATNEKLFF TGTGCCAGGAACGGTGCAACTAATGAAAAACTGTTTTTT
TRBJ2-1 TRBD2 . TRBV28 CASTLPGLAREQFF TGTGCCAGCACCCTCCCGGGACTAGCCAGAGAGCAGTTCTTC
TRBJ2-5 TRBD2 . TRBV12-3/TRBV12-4 CASSPRTSVKTQYF TGTGCCAGCAGTCCCAGGACTAGCGTGAAGACCCAGTACTTC
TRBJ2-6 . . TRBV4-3 CASSQDQTVQGLWANVLTF TGCGCCAGCAGCCAAGATCAGACAGTCCAGGGGCTCTGGGCCAACGTCCTGACTTTC
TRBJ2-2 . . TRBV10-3 CAIGLRRGGGASNTGELFF TGTGCCATCGGACTTAGAAGGGGCGGAGGGGCCTCGAACACCGGGGAGCTGTTTTTT
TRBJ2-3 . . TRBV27 CASTTRSVGRGTQYF TGTGCCAGCACCACCAGGTCCGTGGGACGGGGTACGCAGTATTTT
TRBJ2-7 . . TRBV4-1 CASSQESGGAPYEQYF TGCGCCAGCAGCCAAGAGAGCGGCGGGGCTCCCTACGAGCAGTACTTC
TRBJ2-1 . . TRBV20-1 CSASDGTSSYNEQFF TGCAGTGCCTCGGACGGCACGAGCTCCTACAATGAGCAGTTCTTC
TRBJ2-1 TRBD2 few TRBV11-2 CASSLSPGGLQPYNEQFF TGTGCCAGCAGCTTATCCCCGGGGGGGCTGCAACCCTACAATGAGCAGTTCTTC